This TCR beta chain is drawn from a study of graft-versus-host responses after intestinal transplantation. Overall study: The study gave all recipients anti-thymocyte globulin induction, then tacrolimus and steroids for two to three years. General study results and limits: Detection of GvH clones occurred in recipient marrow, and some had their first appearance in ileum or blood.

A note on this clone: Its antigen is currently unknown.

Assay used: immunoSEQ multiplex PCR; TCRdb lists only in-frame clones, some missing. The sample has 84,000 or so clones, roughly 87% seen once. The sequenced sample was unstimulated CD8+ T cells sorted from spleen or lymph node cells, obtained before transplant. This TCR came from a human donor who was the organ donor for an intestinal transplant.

The CDR3 sequence is CASGRDRDTYEQYF. In nucleotides, the CDR3 is TGTGCCAGCGGCCGGGACAGGGACACCTACGAGCAGTACTTC. The V and J genes are TRBV2 and TRBJ2-7; TRBD1 matches 9 bases. Losses at the gene ends were 8 bases for V and 2 bases for J; bases not matched to a gene: 7. Germline CDR1 is SNHLY and CDR2 is FYNNEI. The CDR3 is 14 residues long.